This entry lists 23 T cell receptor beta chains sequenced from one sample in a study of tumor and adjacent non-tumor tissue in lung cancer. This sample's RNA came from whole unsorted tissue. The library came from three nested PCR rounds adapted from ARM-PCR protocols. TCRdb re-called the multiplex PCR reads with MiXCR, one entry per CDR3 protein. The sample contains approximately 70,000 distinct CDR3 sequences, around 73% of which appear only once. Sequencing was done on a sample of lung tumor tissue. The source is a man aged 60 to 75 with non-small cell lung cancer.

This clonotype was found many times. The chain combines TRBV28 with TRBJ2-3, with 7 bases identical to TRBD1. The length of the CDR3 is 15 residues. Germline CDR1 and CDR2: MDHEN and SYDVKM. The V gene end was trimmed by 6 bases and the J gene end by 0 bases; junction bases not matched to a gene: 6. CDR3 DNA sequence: TGTGCCAGCAGGTCGGGACAGTTTAGCACAGATACGCAGTATTTT. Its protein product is CASRSGQFSTDTQYF.

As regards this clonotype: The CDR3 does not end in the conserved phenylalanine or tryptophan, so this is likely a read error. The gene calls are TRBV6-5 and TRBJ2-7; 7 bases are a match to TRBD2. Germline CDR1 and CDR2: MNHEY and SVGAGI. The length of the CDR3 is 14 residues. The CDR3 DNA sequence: TGTGCCAGCACCCTGGGAGGGCCCTCCAACGAGCAGTACCTC. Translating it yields CASTLGGPSNEQYL.

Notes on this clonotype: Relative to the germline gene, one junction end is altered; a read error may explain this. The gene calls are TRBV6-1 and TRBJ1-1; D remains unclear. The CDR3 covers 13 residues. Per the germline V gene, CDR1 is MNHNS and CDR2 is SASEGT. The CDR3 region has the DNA TGTGGCAGCAGTGACCTACAAGGCACTGAAGCTTTCTTT. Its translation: CGSSDLQGTEAFF.

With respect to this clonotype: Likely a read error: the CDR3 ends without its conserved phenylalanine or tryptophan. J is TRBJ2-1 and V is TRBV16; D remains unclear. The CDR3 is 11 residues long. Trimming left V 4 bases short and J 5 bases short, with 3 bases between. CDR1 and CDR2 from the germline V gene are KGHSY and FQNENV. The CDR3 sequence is CASSPNNEQFS. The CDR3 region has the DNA TGTGCCAGCAGCCCTAACAATGAGCAGTTCTCC.

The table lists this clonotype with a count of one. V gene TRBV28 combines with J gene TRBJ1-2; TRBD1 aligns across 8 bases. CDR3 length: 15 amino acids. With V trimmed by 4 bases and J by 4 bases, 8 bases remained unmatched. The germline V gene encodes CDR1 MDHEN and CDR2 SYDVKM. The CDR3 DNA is TGTGCCAGCAGTTCTCAGGGGGCAGATTGCTATGGCTACACCTTC. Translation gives CASSSQGADCYGYTF.

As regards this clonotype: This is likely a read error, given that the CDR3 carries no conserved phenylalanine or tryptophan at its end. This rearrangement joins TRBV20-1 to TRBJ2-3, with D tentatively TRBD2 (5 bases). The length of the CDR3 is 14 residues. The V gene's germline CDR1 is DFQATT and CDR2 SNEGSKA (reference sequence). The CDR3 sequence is CSARDSGNAETQYL. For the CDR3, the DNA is TGCAGTGCTAGAGATTCCGGGAACGCAGAAACGCAGTATTTG.

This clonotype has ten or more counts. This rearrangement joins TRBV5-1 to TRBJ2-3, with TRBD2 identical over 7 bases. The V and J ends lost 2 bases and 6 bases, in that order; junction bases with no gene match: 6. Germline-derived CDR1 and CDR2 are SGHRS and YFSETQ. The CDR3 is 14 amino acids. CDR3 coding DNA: TGCGCCAGCAGCTTAGGCGGGAGAGACGATACGCAGTATTTT. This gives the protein CASSLGGRDDTQYF.

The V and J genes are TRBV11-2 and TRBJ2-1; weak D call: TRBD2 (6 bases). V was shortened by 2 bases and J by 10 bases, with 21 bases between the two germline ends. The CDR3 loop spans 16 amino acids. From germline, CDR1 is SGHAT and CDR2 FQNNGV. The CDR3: CASSLRAGGSGEEQFF. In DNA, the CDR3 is TGTGCCAGCAGCTTACGGGCTGGGGGGAGTGGAGAAGAGCAGTTCTTC.

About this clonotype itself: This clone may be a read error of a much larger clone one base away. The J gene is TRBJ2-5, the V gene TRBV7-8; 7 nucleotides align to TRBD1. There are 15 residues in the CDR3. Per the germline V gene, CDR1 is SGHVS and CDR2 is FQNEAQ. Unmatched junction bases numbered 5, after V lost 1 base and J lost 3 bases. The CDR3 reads CASSLGIRGKETQYF. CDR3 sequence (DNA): TGTGCCAGCAGCTTAGGCATCAGGGGGAAAGAGACCCAGTACTTC.

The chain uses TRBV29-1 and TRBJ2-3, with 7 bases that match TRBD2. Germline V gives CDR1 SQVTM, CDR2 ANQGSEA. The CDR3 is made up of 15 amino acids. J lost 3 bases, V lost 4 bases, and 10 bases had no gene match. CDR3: CSVVGAGHSTDTQYF. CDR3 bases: TGCAGCGTTGTCGGAGCGGGGCATAGTACAGATACGCAGTATTTT.

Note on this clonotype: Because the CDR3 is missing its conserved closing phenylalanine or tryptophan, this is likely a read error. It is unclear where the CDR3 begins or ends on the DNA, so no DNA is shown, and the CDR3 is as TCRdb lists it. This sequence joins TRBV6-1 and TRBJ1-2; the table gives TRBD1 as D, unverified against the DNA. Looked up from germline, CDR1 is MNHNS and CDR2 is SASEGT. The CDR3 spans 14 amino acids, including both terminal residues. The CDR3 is CASVGTAFNYGYIL.

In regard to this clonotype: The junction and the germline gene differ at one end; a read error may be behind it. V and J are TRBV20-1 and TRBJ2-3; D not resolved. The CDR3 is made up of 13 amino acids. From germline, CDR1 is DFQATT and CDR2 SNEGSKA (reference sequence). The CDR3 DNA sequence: TGCAATGCTAGATCGCTCAACACATATACACAGTATTTT. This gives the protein CNARSLNTYTQYF.

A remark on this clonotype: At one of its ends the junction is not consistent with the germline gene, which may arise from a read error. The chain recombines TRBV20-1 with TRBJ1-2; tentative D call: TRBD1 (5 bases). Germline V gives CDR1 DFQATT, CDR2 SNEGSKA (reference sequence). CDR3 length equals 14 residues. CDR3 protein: CSARGGTDTYSYIF. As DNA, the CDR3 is TGCAGTGCTAGAGGGGGGACGGACACCTATAGCTACATCTTC.

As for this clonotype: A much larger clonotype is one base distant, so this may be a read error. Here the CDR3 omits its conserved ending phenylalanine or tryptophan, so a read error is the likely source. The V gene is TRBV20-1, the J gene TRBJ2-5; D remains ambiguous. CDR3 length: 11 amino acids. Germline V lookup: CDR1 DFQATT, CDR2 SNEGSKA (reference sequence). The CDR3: CSAQDHETQYI. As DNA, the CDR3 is TGCAGTGCTCAGGACCATGAGACCCAGTACATC.

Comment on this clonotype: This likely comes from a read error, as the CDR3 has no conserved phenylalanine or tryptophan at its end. Written as DNA, the CDR3 is TGCAGTGCTAGAGGCTCACCAAGCGGGAGAAACATTCAGTACTTA. The encoded protein is CSARGSPSGRNIQYL. The gene calls are TRBV20-1 and TRBJ2-4; TRBD2 aligns across 8 bases. Germline trimming cut 1 base from V and 6 bases from J; bases unmatched to any gene: 8. The CDR3 loop spans 15 amino acids. CDR1 and CDR2 (germline): DFQATT, SNEGSKA (reference sequence).

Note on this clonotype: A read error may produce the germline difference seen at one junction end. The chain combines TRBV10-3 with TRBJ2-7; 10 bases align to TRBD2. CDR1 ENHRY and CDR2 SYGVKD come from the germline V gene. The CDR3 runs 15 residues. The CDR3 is CTIREGSGRRYEHYF. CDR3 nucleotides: TGTACCATCAGAGAGGGTAGCGGGAGGAGATACGAGCACTACTTC.

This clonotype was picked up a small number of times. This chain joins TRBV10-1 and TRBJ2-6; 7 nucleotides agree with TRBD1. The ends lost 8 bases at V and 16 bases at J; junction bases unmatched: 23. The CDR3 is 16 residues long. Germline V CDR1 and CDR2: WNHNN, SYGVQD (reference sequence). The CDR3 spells CASGPGQSGGAKVLTF. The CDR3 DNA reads TGCGCCAGCGGTCCGGGACAGTCAGGTGGGGCAAAAGTACTGACTTTC.

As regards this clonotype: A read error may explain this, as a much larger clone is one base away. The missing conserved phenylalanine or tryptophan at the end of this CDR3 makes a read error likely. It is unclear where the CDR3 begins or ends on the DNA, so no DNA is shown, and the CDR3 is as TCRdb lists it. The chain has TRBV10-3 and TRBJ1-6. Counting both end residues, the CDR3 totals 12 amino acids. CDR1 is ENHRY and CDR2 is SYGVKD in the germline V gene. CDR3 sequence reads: CAARGGDSPLNY.

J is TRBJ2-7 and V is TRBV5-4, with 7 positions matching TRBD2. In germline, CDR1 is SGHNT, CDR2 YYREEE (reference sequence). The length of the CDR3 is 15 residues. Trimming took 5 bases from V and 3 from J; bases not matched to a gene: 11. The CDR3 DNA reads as TGTGCCAGCAGTTCAGCCGGGACTATAGGCTACGAGCAGTACTTC. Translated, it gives CASSSAGTIGYEQYF.

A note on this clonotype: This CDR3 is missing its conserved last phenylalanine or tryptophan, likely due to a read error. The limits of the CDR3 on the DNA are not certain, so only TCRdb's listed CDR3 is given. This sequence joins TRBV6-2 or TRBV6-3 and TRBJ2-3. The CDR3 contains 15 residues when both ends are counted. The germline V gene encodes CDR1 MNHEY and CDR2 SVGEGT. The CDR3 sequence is CASSYTGPMTDTKYV.

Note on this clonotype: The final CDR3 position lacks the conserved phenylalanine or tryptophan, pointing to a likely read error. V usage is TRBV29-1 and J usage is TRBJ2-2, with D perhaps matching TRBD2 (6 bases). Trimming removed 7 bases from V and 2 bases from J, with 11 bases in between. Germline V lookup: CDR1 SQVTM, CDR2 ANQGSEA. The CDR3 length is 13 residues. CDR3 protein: CSAEGNNTGELFI. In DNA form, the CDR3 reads TGCAGCGCGGAGGGGAATAACACCGGGGAGCTGTTTATT.

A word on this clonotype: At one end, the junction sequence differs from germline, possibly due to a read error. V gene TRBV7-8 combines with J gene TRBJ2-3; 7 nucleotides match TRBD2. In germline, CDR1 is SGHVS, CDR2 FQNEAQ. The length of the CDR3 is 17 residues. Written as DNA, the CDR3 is TGTGCCAGCAGCTTAGCGCAGGGCGGGAGAGCGGCAGATACGCGGTATTTT. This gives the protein CASSLAQGGRAADTRYF.

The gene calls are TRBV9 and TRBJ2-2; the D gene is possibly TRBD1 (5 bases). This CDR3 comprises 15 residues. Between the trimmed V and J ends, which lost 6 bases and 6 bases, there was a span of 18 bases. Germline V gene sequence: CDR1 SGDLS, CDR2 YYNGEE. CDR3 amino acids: CASNLSGSDPGELFF. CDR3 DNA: TGTGCCAGCAACCTATCAGGGTCGGATCCCGGGGAGCTGTTTTTT.